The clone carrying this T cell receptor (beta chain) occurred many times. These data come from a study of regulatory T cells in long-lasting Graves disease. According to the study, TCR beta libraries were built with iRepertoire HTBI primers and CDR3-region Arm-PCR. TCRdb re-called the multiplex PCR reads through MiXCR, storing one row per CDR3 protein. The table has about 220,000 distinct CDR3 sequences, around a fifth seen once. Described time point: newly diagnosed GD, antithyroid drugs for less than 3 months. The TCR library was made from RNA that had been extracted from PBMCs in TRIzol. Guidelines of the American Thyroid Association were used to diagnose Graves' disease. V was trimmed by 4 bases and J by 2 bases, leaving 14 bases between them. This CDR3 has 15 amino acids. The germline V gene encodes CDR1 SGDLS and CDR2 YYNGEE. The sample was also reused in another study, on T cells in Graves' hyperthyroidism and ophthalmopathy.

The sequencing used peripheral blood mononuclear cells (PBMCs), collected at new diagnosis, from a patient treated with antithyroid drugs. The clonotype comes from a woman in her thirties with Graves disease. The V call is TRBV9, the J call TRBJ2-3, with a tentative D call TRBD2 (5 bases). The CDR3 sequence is CASSPDAGLTDTQYF. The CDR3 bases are TGTGCCAGCAGCCCCGACGCGGGTCTCACAGATACGCAGTATTTT. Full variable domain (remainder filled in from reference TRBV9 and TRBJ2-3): DSGVTQTPKHLITATGQRVTLRCSPRSGDLSVYWYQQSLDQGLQFLIQYYNGEERAKGNILERFSAQQFPDLHSELNLSSLELGDSALYFCASSPDAGLTDTQYFGPGTRLTVL.